Sequencing of this T cell receptor (beta chain) was carried out in a study of post-analysis software for immune sequencing data. Points from the study as a whole: In patients, TRBV5-6, TRBV5-1 and TRBV20-1 belonged to five TRBV segments found more frequently than in controls. With F measure, samples from one preparation batch clustered together strongly.

Details on this clonotype: Its cognate antigen is unknown.

Unique-molecular-identifier-tagged TCR beta cDNA libraries were used. A single record per CDR3 protein comes from TCRdb applying MiXCR to the PCR reads. Counted here are more than 500,000 distinct CDR3 sequences, roughly 34% occurring once; the ten biggest clones make up around 6.1%. Germline V gene data show CDR1 as DFQATT and CDR2 as SNEGSKA (reference sequence). The length of the CDR3 is 17 residues. The J segment lost 2 bases and the V segment lost 3 bases, leaving 10 bases of the junction unmatched. Material: blood. The V and J genes are TRBV20-1 and TRBJ1-5; the match to TRBD1 covers 10 bases. The clonotype originates from a girl between 2 and 17 years old with multiple sclerosis. The CDR3 sequence is CSARARPGTGGNQPQHF. Written as DNA, the CDR3 is TGCAGTGCTAGGGCCCGCCCCGGGACAGGGGGCAATCAGCCCCAGCATTTT.